This entry concerns a single T cell receptor beta chain. Its antigen specificity is not known. No quality values exist for individual bases; no much larger clone is one base distant. The data were taken from a study of T cell responses to AZD1222 COVID-19 vaccine (dated by TCRdb to the early 2020s). General notes on the study: A total of 233 trial participants underwent TCR sequencing, of whom about 200 received two doses of AZD1222 and about 25 received two doses of the MenACWY control vaccine. Enrollment into the trials was organized by age into subgroups of 18-55, 56-69 and 70-plus years, and those subgroups contained approximately 160, 26 and 62 TCR-sequenced participants, respectively.

Reading the label with the study, this specimen's time point is: about 28 days (+/-7) after the second vaccine dose. AZD1222 recipients given second doses at about 4 weeks or at about 12 weeks were pooled, since spike-specific TCR depth and breadth were not found to differ between the two schedules. Vaccinee samples were obtained from the UK trials COV001 and COV002, which included a single-blind randomized controlled phase 2/3 trial of AZD1222 (ChAdOx1 nCoV-19) in healthy adults. For TCRbeta chain sequencing, PBMC samples from trial participants were taken at day 0 and at day 28 after the second dose. The CDR3 regions of human TCRbeta chains were analyzed by immunosequencing. As for the original processing: TCRs in the repertoires were compared against a reference library of SARS-CoV-2-specific TCRs that had been generated with the MIRA antigen-specificity platform. Breadth was defined as the fraction of unique TCRs that were SARS-CoV-2-associated, and depth was defined as the fraction of total T cells that were SARS-CoV-2-associated. Using the MIRA data, each spike-specific TCR was assigned both to the spike region to which the TCR was reactive and to a CD4 or CD8 class. Log10-transformed breadth and depth values were compared by one-way ANOVA with Sidak's multiple comparisons tests. TCRdb took this table from immuneACCESS and kept in-frame rearrangements with V and J called. Such tables lack part of the clones; where checked against another copy, unresolved V genes explain under half of the gap, and the rest is unexplained. D and trimming come from the DNA, and the V and J calls and clone size come from that table. The sample yields approximately 300,000 clones; 90% to 95% were counted once. The ten top clones hold approximately 0.52% of the sample.

Counted from cysteine to phenylalanine, this CDR3 has 14 amino acids. Of the read, only the CDR3 DNA is kept; its 42 bases are in frame from base 1. The germline V end is reduced by 6 bases and the J end by 4 bases; junction bases left unmatched: 7. CDR1 and CDR2 (MNHEY, SVGEGT) derive from the germline V gene. Study-wide findings and limitations: Conclusions about previously exposed vaccinees are limited because only five to seven AZD1222 recipients were SARS-CoV-2 seropositive at baseline. After two AZD1222 doses, both the breadth and the depth of spike-specific TCRs were significantly higher than at day 0 and than in MenACWY recipients. Reportedly, almost half of the unique spike-specific TCRs recognized epitopes lying outside the regions that are mutated in the B.1.351 and B.1.1.7 variants. Participants were mostly white British and included more females than males, and it was suggested by the authors that clonal diversity may have been underestimated. In the small 56-69-year group, the increase in depth fell short of significance, most likely because of low power. CD4 TCRs associated with the vaccine covered the entire spike protein, and the dominant responses were in regions 160-218 and 743-854. Because no day 14 peak-response samples were available, the repertoires could be characterized only after the peak T cell response.

The chain is made from TRBV6-2 or TRBV6-3 and TRBJ2-7, and 9 junctional nucleotides match TRBD1. This receptor was identified in an adult who received the AZD1222 COVID-19 vaccine. Sequenced material: peripheral blood, taken 28 days after the second AZD1222 dose. CDR3 loop: CASSYTGGAYEQYF. Here is the DNA: TGTGCCAGCAGCTATACAGGGGGCGCGTACGAGCAGTACTTC.